The rows below give T cell receptor beta chains drawn from one sample of a study of T cell repertoires in cytomegalovirus infection. TCRdb ran MiXCR on the reads and lists one entry per CDR3 protein. Among around 740,000 distinct CDR3 sequences listed, less than 40% were seen once. What was sequenced was PBMCs. Receptors originate from a human donor in good health (CMV status not recorded). Some clones in this sample may be carry-over from other donors' samples. Both conserved end residues are part of each CDR3. A D gene is named only where the DNA matches it firmly. Size is stated for part of the rows, as once, few or many counts, or as a class when the clone is expanded.

d_gene,v_gene,j_gene,abundance,CDR3aa,CDR3nt
TRBD1,TRBV6-1,TRBJ1-6,-,CASSEPRQGPYSPLHF,TGTGCCAGCAGTGAGCCCCGACAGGGCCCATATTCACCCCTCCACTTT
-,TRBV6-1,TRBJ1-1,-,CASSEGWGSENTEAFF,TGTGCCAGCAGTGAAGGGTGGGGCAGCGAGAACACTGAAGCTTTCTTT
-,TRBV20-1,TRBJ2-7,-,CSARDPGEVRSYKQYF,TGCAGTGCTAGAGACCCCGGGGAGGTGAGATCCTACAAGCAGTACTTC
-,TRBV7-2,TRBJ1-5,few,CASSYSSVGSASNQPQHF,TGTGCCAGCAGCTACTCCTCCGTAGGGAGTGCGAGCAATCAGCCCCAGCATTTT
-,TRBV12-3/TRBV12-4,TRBJ1-4,-,CASRHLSEGEKLFF,TGTGCCAGCAGGCACCTCTCCGAAGGTGAAAAACTGTTTTTT
-,TRBV4-2,TRBJ2-3,few,CASSQDMGRFTDTQYF,TGTGCCAGCAGCCAAGATATGGGTAGATTCACAGATACGCAGTATTTT
TRBD1,TRBV7-4,TRBJ2-7,-,CASSSVGQGYYEQYF,TGTGCCAGCAGCTCCGTTGGACAGGGCTACTACGAGCAGTACTTC
-,TRBV7-2,TRBJ2-3,few,CASSRRRTDTQYF,TGTGCCAGCAGCCGACGGCGCACAGATACGCAGTATTTT
TRBD1,TRBV6-1,TRBJ1-3,few,CATADRAGNTIYF,TGTGCCACCGCGGACAGGGCTGGAAACACCATATATTTT
-,TRBV19,TRBJ1-5,-,CASSRDGRGQPQHF,TGTGCCAGTAGTCGAGACGGTAGGGGTCAGCCCCAGCATTTT
-,TRBV19,TRBJ1-5,few,CASSIRGGGSNQPQHF,TGTGCCAGTAGTATCCGGGGGGGCGGCAGCAATCAGCCCCAGCATTTT
-,TRBV5-5,TRBJ2-7,-,CASSRQGGAGFDEQYF,TGTGCCAGCAGCCGACAAGGGGGGGCAGGGTTTGACGAGCAGTACTTC
-,TRBV4-2,TRBJ1-4,-,CASSQVSDEKLFF,TGTGCCAGCAGCCAAGTTTCAGATGAAAAACTGTTTTTT
TRBD2,TRBV6-5,TRBJ2-1,-,CASSPGLDSYNEQFF,TGTGCCAGCAGTCCGGGACTAGACTCCTACAATGAGCAGTTCTTC
TRBD2,TRBV5-6,TRBJ2-1,-,CASSGGTGTGVGNEQFF,TGTGCCAGCTCCGGGGGGACTGGGACTGGGGTGGGCAATGAGCAGTTCTTC
-,TRBV11-2,TRBJ2-3,few,CASSLIGALSSSTDTQYF,TGTGCCAGCAGCCTTATAGGGGCGCTCTCTTCTAGCACAGATACGCAGTATTTT
TRBD1,TRBV5-6,TRBJ1-2,-,CASSEDRPGDGYTF,TGTGCCAGCAGCGAGGACAGGCCCGGTGATGGCTACACCTTC
TRBD1,TRBV28,TRBJ1-5,-,CASSTASGTGGLSNQPQHF,TGTGCCAGCAGCACCGCGTCAGGGACAGGGGGCCTTAGCAATCAGCCCCAGCATTTT
TRBD2,TRBV5-1,TRBJ2-1,many,CASSPLAGGQGEQFF,TGCGCCAGCAGCCCCCTAGCGGGGGGGCAGGGTGAGCAGTTCTTC
TRBD1,TRBV28,TRBJ1-1,few,CASNFWTGGNTEAFF,TGTGCCAGCAATTTTTGGACAGGGGGGAACACTGAAGCTTTCTTT
TRBD1,TRBV20-1,TRBJ1-5,-,CSAVNGQGINQPQHF,TGCAGTGCTGTTAACGGACAGGGGATAAATCAGCCCCAGCATTTT
-,TRBV5-6,TRBJ2-3,few,CASSSPSGADTQYF,TGTGCCAGCAGCTCCCCCTCTGGGGCAGATACGCAGTATTTT
-,TRBV15,TRBJ1-1,once,CATSRDKAGMGAFF,TGTGCCACCAGCAGAGACAAGGCAGGAATGGGAGCTTTCTTT
-,TRBV28,TRBJ1-5,-,CASSLTGTRSNQPQHF,TGTGCCAGCAGTTTAACCGGGACAAGAAGCAATCAGCCCCAGCATTTT
-,TRBV7-4,TRBJ1-2,-,CANSFVRTPTPKDGYTF,TGTGCCAACAGCTTTGTTAGGACTCCTACCCCCAAGGATGGCTACACCTTC
-,TRBV28,TRBJ1-1,few,CASSPASVGPEAFF,TGTGCCAGCAGCCCGGCCTCTGTGGGTCCTGAAGCTTTCTTT
-,TRBV5-1,TRBJ2-7,few,CASSLLGVYEQYF,TGCGCCAGCAGCCTCCTCGGGGTCTACGAGCAGTACTTC
TRBD1,TRBV18,TRBJ1-1,-,CASSPTQGMNTEAFF,TGTGCCAGCTCACCGACACAGGGGATGAACACTGAAGCTTTCTTT
-,TRBV28,TRBJ2-2,-,CASSGSPRSPTGELFF,TGTGCCAGCAGTGGATCTCCGCGCTCACCCACCGGGGAGCTGTTTTTT
-,TRBV20-1,TRBJ2-6,-,CSARSRGETSGANVLTF,TGCAGTGCTAGATCCCGGGGCGAAACCTCTGGGGCCAACGTCCTGACTTTC
-,TRBV7-9,TRBJ1-2,many,CASSIPNYGYTF,TGTGCCAGCAGCATCCCTAACTATGGCTACACCTTC
TRBD1,TRBV14,TRBJ2-1,few,CASSPYRDRGVNEQFF,TGTGCCAGCAGCCCATACCGGGACAGGGGTGTCAATGAGCAGTTCTTC
-,TRBV7-6,TRBJ2-1,few,CASSYSRSGGEQFF,TGTGCCAGCAGCTACAGCCGCAGCGGAGGTGAGCAGTTCTTC
-,TRBV6-1,TRBJ1-1,-,CASTEGRRNTEAFF,TGTGCCAGCACCGAGGGACGGCGGAACACTGAAGCTTTCTTT
TRBD2,TRBV20-1,TRBJ2-5,few,CSVLRSSGGTQETQYF,TGCAGTGTCCTACGCTCTAGCGGGGGGACACAAGAGACCCAGTACTTC
TRBD1,TRBV4-1,TRBJ1-4,-,CASSLGQGARWDEKLFF,TGCGCCAGCAGCCTCGGACAGGGGGCGCGTTGGGATGAAAAACTGTTTTTT
TRBD1,TRBV10-3,TRBJ1-4,-,CAIRDRAPGKLFF,TGTGCCATCAGGGACAGGGCTCCGGGGAAACTGTTTTTT
TRBD2,TRBV7-6,TRBJ2-1,-,CASSSILLAGGNNEQFF,TGTGCCAGCAGCTCTATCCTCCTAGCGGGAGGAAACAATGAGCAGTTCTTC
-,TRBV7-2,TRBJ2-2,-,CASSLVVARGGELFF,TGTGCCAGCAGCTTAGTGGTAGCTCGCGGCGGGGAGCTGTTTTTT
TRBD1,TRBV24-1,TRBJ1-5,-,CATSDPRTGGYQPQHF,TGTGCCACCAGTGATCCCCGGACAGGGGGATATCAGCCCCAGCATTTT
TRBD2,TRBV7-3,TRBJ2-3,many,CASSLTSGGTDTQYF,TGTGCCAGCAGCTTGACTAGCGGGGGCACAGATACGCAGTATTTT
-,TRBV20-1,TRBJ1-2,-,CSARGHWPGRFWGYTF,TGCAGTGCTAGAGGACATTGGCCGGGACGGTTCTGGGGCTACACCTTC
TRBD2,TRBV12-3/TRBV12-4,TRBJ2-2,-,CASSYGLAGGRTGELFF,TGTGCCAGCAGTTATGGACTAGCGGGGGGGCGGACCGGGGAGCTGTTTTTT
TRBD1,TRBV19,TRBJ1-2,-,CASSKDRANYGYTF,TGTGCCAGTAGTAAGGACAGGGCGAACTATGGCTACACCTTC
TRBD1,TRBV7-8,TRBJ2-7,many,CASSRTGNSYEQYF,TGTGCCAGCAGCCGGACAGGGAACTCCTACGAGCAGTACTTC
-,TRBV7-2,TRBJ2-2,few,CASSLSSGDTGELFF,TGTGCCAGCAGCTTATCGTCAGGGGACACCGGGGAGCTGTTTTTT
TRBD2,TRBV20-1,TRBJ2-7,-,CSAKQLAGNYEQYF,TGCAGTGCTAAGCAACTAGCGGGGAACTACGAGCAGTACTTC
TRBD1,TRBV7-4,TRBJ2-7,-,CASSPSEGTGDYEQYF,TGTGCCAGCAGTCCCTCCGAAGGGACAGGGGACTACGAGCAGTACTTC
TRBD1,TRBV11-2,TRBJ2-7,-,CASSIHRGSYEQYF,TGTGCCAGCAGCATACACAGGGGCTCCTACGAGCAGTACTTC
-,TRBV6-2/TRBV6-3,TRBJ2-5,many,CASSYSAGRETQYF,TGTGCCAGCAGTTACTCGGCGGGGAGAGAGACCCAGTACTTC
-,TRBV7-6,TRBJ2-3,-,CASSLYRVTDTQYF,TGTGCCAGCAGCTTGTACAGGGTTACAGATACGCAGTATTTT
-,TRBV16,TRBJ1-5,few,CASSQSSGSGQPQHF,TGTGCCAGCAGCCAATCCTCAGGGTCCGGTCAGCCCCAGCATTTT
-,TRBV7-9,TRBJ1-5,-,CASSPGTPGQPQHF,TGTGCCAGCAGCCCCGGGACGCCGGGTCAGCCCCAGCATTTT
-,TRBV5-4,TRBJ1-3,-,CASSEGGPISGNTIYF,TGTGCCAGCAGCGAAGGAGGCCCCATCTCTGGAAACACCATATATTTT
TRBD2,TRBV12-3/TRBV12-4,TRBJ2-1,-,CASSFSGTSGHEQFF,TGTGCCAGCAGTTTCAGCGGGACTAGCGGGCATGAGCAGTTCTTC
TRBD1,TRBV3-1,TRBJ1-1,-,CASSHAQGAREAFF,TGTGCCAGCAGCCATGCTCAGGGGGCGCGAGAAGCTTTCTTT
-,TRBV4-2,TRBJ2-5,-,CASSQDPGAGETQYF,TGTGCCAGCAGCCAAGATCCGGGGGCTGGGGAGACCCAGTACTTC
TRBD1,TRBV7-6,TRBJ1-1,many,CATQGGPSGDTEAFF,TGTGCCACCCAGGGGGGACCATCGGGGGACACTGAAGCTTTCTTT
-,TRBV29-1,TRBJ2-5,-,CSATLSVETQYF,TGCAGCGCCACACTTAGCGTTGAGACCCAGTACTTC